Sequencing of this T cell receptor (beta chain) was carried out in a study of T-cell reconstitution after alpha-beta-depleted transplantation in children. Germline lookup yields CDR1 SGHNT and CDR2 YYREEE (reference sequence). The CDR3 spans 17 residues. V was clipped by 1 base and J by 3 bases; unmatched bases: 9. For TCRbeta, the library was prepared with unique molecular identifiers. TCRdb re-derived calls from the PCR reads in MiXCR, one entry per CDR3 protein. The top ten clones hold around 13% of a sample with approximately 200,000 distinct CDR3 sequences, 14% to 15% of them seen once. This chain connects TRBV5-4 to TRBJ2-3; the match to TRBD2 covers 9 bases. The source material was PBMCs from the stem cell graft donor, sampled from the stem cell graft. This clonotype was obtained from a human donor who donated a stem cell graft to a child with acute lymphoblastic leukemia. The CDR3 DNA reads TGTGCCAGCAGCTTGTATCTTGTGGCGGGAGGGACAGATACGCAGTATTTT. Amino acid sequence: CASSLYLVAGGTDTQYF.